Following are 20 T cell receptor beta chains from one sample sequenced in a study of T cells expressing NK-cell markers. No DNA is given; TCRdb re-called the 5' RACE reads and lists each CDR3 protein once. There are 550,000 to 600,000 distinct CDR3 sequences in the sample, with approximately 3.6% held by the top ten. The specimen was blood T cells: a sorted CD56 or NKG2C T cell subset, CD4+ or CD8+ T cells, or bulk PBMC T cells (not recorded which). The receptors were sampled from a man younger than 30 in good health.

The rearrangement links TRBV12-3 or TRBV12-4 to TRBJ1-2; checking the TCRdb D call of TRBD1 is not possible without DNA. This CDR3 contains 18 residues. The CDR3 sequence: CASSPPGQGGGPNYGYTF.

Here the CDR3 reads CASSRGPLYGYTF. The chain is built from TRBV21-1 and TRBJ1-2; the D call of TRBD1 rests on TCRdb alone, since no DNA is present to check it. TRBV21-1 is reported as a pseudogene. CDR3 size: 13 residues.

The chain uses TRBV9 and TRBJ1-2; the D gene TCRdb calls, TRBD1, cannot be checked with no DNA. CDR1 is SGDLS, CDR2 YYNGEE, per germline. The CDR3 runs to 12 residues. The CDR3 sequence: CASSLIRGGYTF.

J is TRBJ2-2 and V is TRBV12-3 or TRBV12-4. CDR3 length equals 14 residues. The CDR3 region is CASATSANTGELFF.

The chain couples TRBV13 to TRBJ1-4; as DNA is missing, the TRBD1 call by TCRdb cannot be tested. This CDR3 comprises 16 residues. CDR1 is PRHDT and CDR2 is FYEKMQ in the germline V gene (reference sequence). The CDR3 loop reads CASSSEPQAFNEKLFF. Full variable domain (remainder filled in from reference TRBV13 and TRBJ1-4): AAGVIQSPRHLIKEKRETATLKCYPIPRHDTVYWYQQGPGQDPQFLISFYEKMQSDKGSIPDRFSAQQFSDYHSELNMSSLELGDSALYFCASSSEPQAFNEKLFFGSGTQLSVL.

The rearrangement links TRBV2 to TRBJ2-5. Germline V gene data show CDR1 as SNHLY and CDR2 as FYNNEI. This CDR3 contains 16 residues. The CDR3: CASSETRDRYQETQYF.

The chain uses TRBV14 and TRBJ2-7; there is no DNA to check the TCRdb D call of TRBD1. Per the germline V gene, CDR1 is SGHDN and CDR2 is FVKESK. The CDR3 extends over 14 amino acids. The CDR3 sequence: CASRRQGKNYEQYF.

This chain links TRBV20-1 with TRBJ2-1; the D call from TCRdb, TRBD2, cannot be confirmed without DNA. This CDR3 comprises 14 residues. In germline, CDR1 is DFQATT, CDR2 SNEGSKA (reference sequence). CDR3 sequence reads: CSAWGLAGLNEQFF.

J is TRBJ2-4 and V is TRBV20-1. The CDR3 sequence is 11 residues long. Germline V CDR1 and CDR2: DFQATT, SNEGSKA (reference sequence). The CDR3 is CSASSGNIQYF.

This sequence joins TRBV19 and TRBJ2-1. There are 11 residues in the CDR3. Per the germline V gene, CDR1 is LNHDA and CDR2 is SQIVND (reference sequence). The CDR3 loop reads CASSSGSVQFF.

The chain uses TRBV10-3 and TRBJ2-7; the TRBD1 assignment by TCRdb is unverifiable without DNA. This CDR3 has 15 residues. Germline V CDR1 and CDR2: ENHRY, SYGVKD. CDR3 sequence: CAIRDPGTGLYEQYF.

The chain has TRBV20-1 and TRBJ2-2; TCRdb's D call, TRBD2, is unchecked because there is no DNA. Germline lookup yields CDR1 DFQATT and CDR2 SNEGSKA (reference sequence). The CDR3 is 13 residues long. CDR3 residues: CSARDLAGGELFF.

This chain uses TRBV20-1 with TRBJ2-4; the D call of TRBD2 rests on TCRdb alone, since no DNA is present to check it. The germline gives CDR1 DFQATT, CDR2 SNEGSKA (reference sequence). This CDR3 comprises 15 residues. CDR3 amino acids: CSARDRERALDIQYF.

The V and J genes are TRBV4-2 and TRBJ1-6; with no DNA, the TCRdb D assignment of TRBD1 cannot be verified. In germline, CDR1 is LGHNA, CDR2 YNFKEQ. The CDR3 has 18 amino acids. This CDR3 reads CASSQDSPRQGANSPLHF.

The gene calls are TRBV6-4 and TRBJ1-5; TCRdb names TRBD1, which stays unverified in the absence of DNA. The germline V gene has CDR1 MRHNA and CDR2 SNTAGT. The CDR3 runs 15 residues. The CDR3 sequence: CASSEPNRGDQPQHF.

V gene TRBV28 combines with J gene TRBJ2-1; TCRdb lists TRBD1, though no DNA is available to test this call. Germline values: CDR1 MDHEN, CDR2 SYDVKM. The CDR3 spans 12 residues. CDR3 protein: CASSTTGTEQFF.

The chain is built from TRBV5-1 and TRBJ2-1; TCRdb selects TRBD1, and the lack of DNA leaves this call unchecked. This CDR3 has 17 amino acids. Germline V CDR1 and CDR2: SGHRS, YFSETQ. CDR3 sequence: CASSNKTPGGRNNEQFF. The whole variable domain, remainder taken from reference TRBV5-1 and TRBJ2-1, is KAGVTQTPRYLIKTRGQQVTLSCSPISGHRSVSWYQQTPGQGLQFLFEYFSETQRNKGNFPGRFSGRQFSNSRSEMNVSTLELGDSALYLCASSNKTPGGRNNEQFFGPGTRLTVL.

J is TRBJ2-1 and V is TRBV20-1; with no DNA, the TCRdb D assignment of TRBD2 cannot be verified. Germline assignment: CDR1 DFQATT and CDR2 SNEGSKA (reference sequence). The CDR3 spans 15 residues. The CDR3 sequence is CSASGLAIWANEQFF.

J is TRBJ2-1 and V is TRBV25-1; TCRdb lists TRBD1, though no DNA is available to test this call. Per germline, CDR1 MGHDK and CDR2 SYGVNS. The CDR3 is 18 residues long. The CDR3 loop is CASSGPRTGKRSYNEQFF.

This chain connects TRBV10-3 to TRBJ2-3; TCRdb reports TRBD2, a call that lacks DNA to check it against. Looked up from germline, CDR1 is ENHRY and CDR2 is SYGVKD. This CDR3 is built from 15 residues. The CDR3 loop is CAISGRRTSTDTQYF.